This is a list of T cell receptor beta chains from one sample in a study of T cell responses to AZD1222 COVID-19 vaccine. The protocol was immunoSEQ multiplex PCR, while the TCRdb copy is restricted to in-frame clones and leaves out a portion. Altogether under 140,000 clones are present, roughly 90% being singletons, with the ten largest covering more than 2%. The sample here was peripheral blood, taken 28 days after the second AZD1222 dose. These TCRs come from an adult who received the AZD1222 COVID-19 vaccine. Each CDR3 is given with its conserved first and last residue. The D gene is left open where the match is weak. Clone size appears in some rows only: once, few, many, or a class for an expanded clone.

>.|TRBJ2-1|once|TRBV19
CASSRDLGEQFF
TGTGCCAGTAGTCGCGACCTGGGGGAGCAGTTCTTC
>.|TRBJ1-5|.|TRBV4-3
CASSQGLFSGQPQHF
TGCGCCAGCAGCCAGGGCCTCTTTTCCGGTCAGCCCCAGCATTTT
>.|TRBJ1-4|.|TRBV6-5
CASSGGEKLFF
TGTGCCAGTTCCGGAGGAGAAAAACTGTTTTTT
>.|TRBJ2-1|once|TRBV18
CASSPLSEHNEQFF
TGTGCCAGCTCACCATTATCGGAGCACAATGAGCAGTTCTTC
>.|TRBJ1-3|few|TRBV4-1
CASSQDPGDGNTIYF
TGCGCCAGCAGCCAAGATCCGGGGGATGGAAACACCATATATTTT
>TRBD1|TRBJ1-2|.|TRBV19
CASRETGGDYGYTF
TGTGCCAGTAGGGAAACAGGGGGAGACTATGGCTACACCTTC
>.|TRBJ2-7|.|TRBV6-6
CASSYWAVLREQYF
TGTGCCAGCAGTTACTGGGCAGTCCTACGGGAGCAGTACTTC
>.|TRBJ2-3|.|TRBV10-3
CAIRRQGGADTQYF
TGTGCCATCAGACGACAGGGAGGAGCAGATACGCAGTATTTT
>.|TRBJ2-7|.|TRBV5-8
CASSLEPVSYEQYF
TGTGCCAGCAGCTTGGAACCAGTCTCCTACGAGCAGTACTTC
>TRBD1|TRBJ1-2|.|TRBV11-3
CASSYEDRDGYTF
TGTGCCAGCAGTTATGAAGACAGGGATGGCTACACCTTC
>TRBD1|TRBJ1-6|.|TRBV19
CASSIEARTGVYNSPLHF
TGTGCCAGTAGTATCGAGGCGCGGACAGGGGTTTATAATTCACCCCTCCACTTT
>.|TRBJ1-1|once|TRBV19
CASSVSRRRDTEAFF
TGTGCCAGTAGTGTGTCCCGGCGGCGGGACACTGAAGCTTTCTTT
>.|TRBJ1-5|once|TRBV20-1
CSASRGGEQPQHF
TGCAGTGCTAGTCGCGGGGGTGAACAGCCCCAGCATTTT
>.|TRBJ2-6|.|TRBV5-1
CASSSKGAGANVLTF
TGCGCCAGCAGCTCTAAGGGGGCTGGGGCCAACGTCCTGACTTTC
>.|TRBJ1-2|.|TRBV19
CASSLQGGPNYGYTF
TGTGCCAGTAGTCTTCAGGGAGGCCCTAACTATGGCTACACCTTC
>.|TRBJ1-5|.|TRBV12-3/TRBV12-4
CASKGNSNQPQHF
TGTGCCAGCAAGGGAAATAGCAATCAGCCCCAGCATTTT
>.|TRBJ1-2|.|TRBV18
CASSPERGASGYTF
TGTGCCAGCTCACCGGAGAGGGGGGCCAGCGGCTACACCTTC
>TRBD2|TRBJ2-1|.|TRBV14
CASSHRGGSYNEQFF
TGTGCCAGCAGCCATCGGGGGGGCTCCTACAATGAGCAGTTCTTC